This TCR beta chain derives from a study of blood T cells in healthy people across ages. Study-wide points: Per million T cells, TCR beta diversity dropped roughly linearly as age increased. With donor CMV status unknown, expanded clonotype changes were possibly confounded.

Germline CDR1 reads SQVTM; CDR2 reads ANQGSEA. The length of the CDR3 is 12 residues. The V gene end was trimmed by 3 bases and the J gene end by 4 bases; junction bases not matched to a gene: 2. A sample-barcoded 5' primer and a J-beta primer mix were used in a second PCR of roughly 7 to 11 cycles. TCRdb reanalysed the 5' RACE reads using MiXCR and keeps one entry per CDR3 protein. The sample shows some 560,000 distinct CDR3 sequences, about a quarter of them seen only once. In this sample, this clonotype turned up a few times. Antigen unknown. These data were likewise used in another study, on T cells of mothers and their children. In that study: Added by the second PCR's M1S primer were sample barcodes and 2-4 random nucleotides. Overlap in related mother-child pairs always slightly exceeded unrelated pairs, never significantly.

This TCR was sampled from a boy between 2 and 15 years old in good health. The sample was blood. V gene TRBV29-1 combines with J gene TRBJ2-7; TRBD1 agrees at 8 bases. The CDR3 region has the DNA TGCAGCGTTGATACAGGGGGGTACGAGCAGTACTTC. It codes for CSVDTGGYEQYF.